Shown below are 14 T cell receptor beta chains from a single sample sequenced in a study of shared clonotypes between healthy human individuals. CD45RO-negative CD8 cells positively selected for CCR7 made up the naive population, which excluded terminally differentiated effector memory CD45RA+ cells. The data were produced by immunoSEQ multiplex PCR, yet TCRdb's version contains in-frame clones alone and is incomplete. The sample has just over 2,000,000 clones; over 85% are singletons. The sequenced material came from naive CD8+ T cells sorted from blood. These receptors all stem from a man aged 18 to 29 in good health.

As for this clone: The identical CDR3 is also encoded by other nucleotide sequences in the sample. The chain employs TRBV10-1 and TRBJ2-2, with D possibly matching TRBD1 (5 bases). The CDR3 contains 14 residues. From germline, CDR1 is WNHNN and CDR2 SYGVQD (reference sequence). Trimming pared 3 bases from V and 1 base from J, leaving 6 bases between. The DNA of the CDR3 is TGCGCCAGCAGTGAAACAGGGAACACCGGGGAGCTGTTTTTT. Translation gives CASSETGNTGELFF.

The CDR3: CAWGPDSVAEKLFF. In nucleotides, the CDR3 is TGTGCCTGGGGCCCGGATTCGGTAGCAGAAAAACTGTTTTTT. This chain connects TRBV30 to TRBJ1-4; D unresolved. Trimming pared 5 bases from V and 8 bases from J, leaving 18 bases between. CDR3 length: 14 amino acids. The V gene's germline CDR1 is GTSNPN and CDR2 SVGIG (reference sequence).

The chain uses TRBV4-1 and TRBJ2-7; no clear D. The CDR3 loop spans 15 amino acids. Germline V gene lookup returns CDR1 MGHRA and CDR2 YSYEKL. V gave up 1 base and J gave up 0 bases, with 10 bases separating them. CDR3 amino acids: CASSQVGADSYEQYF. CDR3 sequence (DNA): TGCGCCAGCAGCCAAGTCGGCGCAGACTCCTACGAGCAGTACTTC.

V and J are TRBV7-2 and TRBJ2-3; no clear D. CDR1 SGHTA and CDR2 FQGNSA come from the germline V gene. This CDR3 is built from 16 residues. The V end lost 1 base, the J end lost 0 bases, and 11 bases lay between the germline ends. The CDR3 sequence: CASSLVMVTSTDTQYF. DNA for the CDR3: TGTGCCAGCAGCTTAGTTATGGTTACTAGCACAGATACGCAGTATTTT.

The chain uses TRBV28 and TRBJ2-7, with TRBD2 as a possible D gene (6 bases). This CDR3 region has 14 residues. The V and J ends lost 7 bases and 0 bases respectively, with 13 bases between them. CDR1 and CDR2 from the germline V gene are MDHEN and SYDVKM. The CDR3, as DNA: TGTGCCAGCACCCAAGCGGGTGGCTCCTACGAGCAGTACTTC. Translating it yields CASTQAGGSYEQYF.

The rearrangement links TRBV5-8 to TRBJ1-1, with 8 bases identical to TRBD1. The CDR3 consists of 14 residues. The germline V gene has CDR1 SGHTS and CDR2 YDEGEE. Trimming removed 3 bases from V and 3 bases from J; junction bases left unmatched: 4. CDR3 nucleotides: TGTGCCAGCAGCTGGACAGGGTTGGACACTGAAGCTTTCTTT. It yields the protein CASSWTGLDTEAFF.

The rearrangement joins TRBV4-1 to TRBJ1-3, with D perhaps TRBD1 (6 bases). Germline V lookup: CDR1 MGHRA, CDR2 YSYEKL. V gave up 1 base and J gave up 4 bases, with 11 bases separating them. The length of the CDR3 is 15 residues. The CDR3 loop reads CASSQANGGGNTIYF. The CDR3 DNA reads as TGCGCCAGCAGCCAAGCCAACGGGGGCGGAAACACCATATATTTT.

This clone was detected only once. The chain carries TRBV5-1 and TRBJ1-1, with D unclear. This CDR3 spans 14 amino acids. CDR1 and CDR2 from the germline V gene are SGHRS and YFSETQ. Trimming took 2 bases from V and 1 from J, leaving 9 bases between them. CDR3 DNA: TGCGCCAGCAGCTTAACGGCGTCGAACACTGAAGCTTTCTTT. It specifies CASSLTASNTEAFF.

This chain links TRBV4-3 with TRBJ1-2; maybe TRBD1 (5 bases). V was trimmed by 1 base and J by 6 bases, leaving 12 bases between them. Germline CDR1 and CDR2: LGHNA and YSLEER. The CDR3 sequence is 14 residues long. The CDR3 here is CASSQVGTGNGYTF. The CDR3 DNA follows: TGCGCCAGCAGCCAAGTTGGGACGGGTAATGGCTACACCTTC.

Concerning this clone: This sample also contains other DNA sequences that code for the same CDR3. The rearrangement joins TRBV6-6 to TRBJ2-7; D is unclear. V was clipped by 0 bases and J by 3 bases, with 6 bases between them. Germline CDR1 MNHNY, CDR2 SVGAGI (reference sequence). CDR3 size: 13 residues. The CDR3 reads CASSYSLLYEQYF. Written as DNA, the CDR3 is TGTGCCAGCAGTTACTCCTTACTCTACGAGCAGTACTTC.

The genes are TRBV10-3 and TRBJ2-3; 9 bases are shared with TRBD2. The CDR3 consists of 13 residues. Trimming took 7 bases from V and 4 from J; bases not matched to a gene: 3. Germline assignment: CDR1 ENHRY and CDR2 SYGVKD. In DNA form, the CDR3 reads TGTGCCATCAAGCGGGAGGAATCAGATACGCAGTATTTT. It codes for CAIKREESDTQYF.

This chain joins TRBV27 and TRBJ2-7; 10 bases line up with TRBD2. Germline V gives CDR1 MNHEY, CDR2 SMNVEV (reference sequence). This CDR3 is built from 17 residues. V lost 5 bases and J lost 6; bases outside the gene matches: 16. For the CDR3, the DNA is TGTGCCAGCAGTCCTAGCGGGGGCGAGTTGTACTTGGGCGAGCAGTACTTC. It specifies CASSPSGGELYLGEQYF.

Regarding this clone: This CDR3 is also generated by other DNA sequences in the sample. The CDR3 sequence is CASSYKASYEQYF. Written as DNA, the CDR3 is TGTGCCAGCAGTTATAAGGCATCCTACGAGCAGTACTTC. V and J are TRBV6-6 and TRBJ2-7; D unclear. The CDR3 loop spans 13 amino acids. The V end was cut by 3 bases, the J end by 1 base, with 7 bases between. The germline V gene encodes CDR1 MNHNY and CDR2 SVGAGI (reference sequence).

The V call is TRBV4-3, the J call TRBJ2-5; D is possibly TRBD1 (5 bases). CDR1 LGHNA and CDR2 YSLEER come from the germline V gene. The CDR3 consists of 15 residues. Trimming took off 0 bases at V and 5 bases at J, with 13 bases between the two ends. CDR3 residues: CASSQEIRAYETQYF. The CDR3 bases are TGCGCCAGCAGCCAAGAAATCAGGGCTTATGAGACCCAGTACTTC.